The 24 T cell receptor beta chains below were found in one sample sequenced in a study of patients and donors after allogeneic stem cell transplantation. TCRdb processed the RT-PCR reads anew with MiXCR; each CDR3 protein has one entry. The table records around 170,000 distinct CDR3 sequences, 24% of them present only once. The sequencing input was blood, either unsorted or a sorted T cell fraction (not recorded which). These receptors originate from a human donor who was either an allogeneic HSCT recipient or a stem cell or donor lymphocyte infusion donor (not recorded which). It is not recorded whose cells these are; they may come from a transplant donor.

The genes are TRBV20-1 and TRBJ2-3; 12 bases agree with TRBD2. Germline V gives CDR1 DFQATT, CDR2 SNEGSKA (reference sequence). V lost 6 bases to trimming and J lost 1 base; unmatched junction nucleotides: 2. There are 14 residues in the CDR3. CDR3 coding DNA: TGCAGTGCCCGACTAGCGGGGGGCACAGATACGCAGTATTTT. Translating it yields CSARLAGGTDTQYF.

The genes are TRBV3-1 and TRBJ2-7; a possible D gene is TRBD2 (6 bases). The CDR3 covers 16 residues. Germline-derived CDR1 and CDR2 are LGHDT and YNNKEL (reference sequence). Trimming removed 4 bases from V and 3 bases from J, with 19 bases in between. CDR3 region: CASSPHPSAGVYEQYF. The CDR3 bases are TGTGCCAGCAGCCCCCACCCTAGCGCTGGGGTCTACGAGCAGTACTTC.

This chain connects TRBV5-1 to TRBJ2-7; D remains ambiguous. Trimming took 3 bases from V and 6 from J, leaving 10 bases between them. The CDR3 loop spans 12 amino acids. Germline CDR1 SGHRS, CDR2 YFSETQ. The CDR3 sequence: CASSSRGPEQYF. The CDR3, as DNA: TGCGCCAGCAGCTCTAGAGGTCCCGAGCAGTACTTC.

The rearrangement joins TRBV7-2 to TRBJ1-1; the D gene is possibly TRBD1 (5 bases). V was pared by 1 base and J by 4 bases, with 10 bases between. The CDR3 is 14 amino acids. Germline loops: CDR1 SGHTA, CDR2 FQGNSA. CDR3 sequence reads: CASSLGRVGTEAFF. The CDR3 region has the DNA TGTGCCAGCAGCTTAGGCAGGGTCGGCACTGAAGCTTTCTTT.

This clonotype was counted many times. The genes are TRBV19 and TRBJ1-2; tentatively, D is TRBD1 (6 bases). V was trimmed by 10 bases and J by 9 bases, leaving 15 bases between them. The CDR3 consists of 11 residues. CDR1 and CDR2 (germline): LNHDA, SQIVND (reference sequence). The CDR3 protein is CATLTRDSYTF. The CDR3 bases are TGTGCCACTTTAACTCGGGACAGCTACACCTTC.

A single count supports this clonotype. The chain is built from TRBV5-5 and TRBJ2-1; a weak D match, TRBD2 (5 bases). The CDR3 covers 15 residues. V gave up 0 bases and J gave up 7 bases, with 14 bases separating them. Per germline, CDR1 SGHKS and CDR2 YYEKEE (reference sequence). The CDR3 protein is CASSLEGSGINEQFF. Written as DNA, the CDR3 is TGTGCCAGCAGCTTGGAGGGTTCGGGGATAAATGAGCAGTTCTTC.

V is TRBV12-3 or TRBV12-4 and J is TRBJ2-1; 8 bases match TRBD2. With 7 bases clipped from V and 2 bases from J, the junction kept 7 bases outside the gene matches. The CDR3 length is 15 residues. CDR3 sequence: CASKYREGAYNEQFF. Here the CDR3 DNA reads TGTGCCAGCAAATACCGGGAGGGCGCCTACAATGAGCAGTTCTTC.

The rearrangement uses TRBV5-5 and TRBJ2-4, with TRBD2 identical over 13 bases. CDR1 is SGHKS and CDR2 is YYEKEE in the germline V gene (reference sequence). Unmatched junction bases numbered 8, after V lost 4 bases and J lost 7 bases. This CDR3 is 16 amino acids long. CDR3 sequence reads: CASSQGLAGDWNIQYF. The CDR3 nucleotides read TGTGCCAGCAGCCAAGGACTAGCGGGAGACTGGAACATTCAGTACTTC. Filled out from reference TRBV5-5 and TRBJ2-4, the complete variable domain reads DAGVTQSPTHLIKTRGQQVTLRCSPISGHKSVSWYQQVLGQGPQFIFQYYEKEERGRGNFPDRFSARQFPNYSSELNVNALLLGDSALYLCASSQGLAGDWNIQYFGAGTRLSVL.

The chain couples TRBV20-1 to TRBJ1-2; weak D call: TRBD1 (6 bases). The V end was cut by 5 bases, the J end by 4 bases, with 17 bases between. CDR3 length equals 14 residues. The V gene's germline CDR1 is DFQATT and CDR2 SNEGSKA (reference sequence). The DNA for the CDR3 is TGCAGTGCTCCCATCGGAACAGGGAGCTATGGCTACACCTTC. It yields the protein CSAPIGTGSYGYTF.

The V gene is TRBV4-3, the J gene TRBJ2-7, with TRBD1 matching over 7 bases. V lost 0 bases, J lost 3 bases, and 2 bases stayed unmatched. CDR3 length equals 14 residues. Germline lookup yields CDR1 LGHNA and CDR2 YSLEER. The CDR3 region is CASSQDRDSYEQYF. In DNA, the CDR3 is TGCGCCAGCAGCCAAGATCGGGACAGCTACGAGCAGTACTTC.

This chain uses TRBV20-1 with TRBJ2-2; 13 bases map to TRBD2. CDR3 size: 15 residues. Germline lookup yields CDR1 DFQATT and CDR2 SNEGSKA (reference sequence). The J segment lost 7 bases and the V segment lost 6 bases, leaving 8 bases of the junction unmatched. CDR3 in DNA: TGCAGTGCCAGACTAGCGGGGGGCCGGAGCGGGGAGCTGTTTTTT. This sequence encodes CSARLAGGRSGELFF.

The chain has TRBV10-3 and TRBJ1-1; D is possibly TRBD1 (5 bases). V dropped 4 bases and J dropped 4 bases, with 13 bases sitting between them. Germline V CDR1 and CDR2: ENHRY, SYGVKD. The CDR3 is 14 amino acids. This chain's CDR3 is CAISVGGGTTEAFF. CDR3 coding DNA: TGTGCCATCAGTGTTGGTGGGGGGACCACTGAAGCTTTCTTT.

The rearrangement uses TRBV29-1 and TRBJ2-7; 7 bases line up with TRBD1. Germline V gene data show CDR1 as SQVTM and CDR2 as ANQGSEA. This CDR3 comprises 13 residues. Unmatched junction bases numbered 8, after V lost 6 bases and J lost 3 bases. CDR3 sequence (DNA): TGCAGCGTCGCCCGGGACAGCCACTACGAGCAGTACTTC. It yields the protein CSVARDSHYEQYF.

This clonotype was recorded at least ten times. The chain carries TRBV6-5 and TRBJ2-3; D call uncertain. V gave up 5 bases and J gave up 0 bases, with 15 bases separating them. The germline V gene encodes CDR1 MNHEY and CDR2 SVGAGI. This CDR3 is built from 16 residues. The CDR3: CASSRSYSSSTDTQYF. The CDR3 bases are TGTGCCAGCAGTCGATCATACAGTTCTAGCACAGATACGCAGTATTTT.

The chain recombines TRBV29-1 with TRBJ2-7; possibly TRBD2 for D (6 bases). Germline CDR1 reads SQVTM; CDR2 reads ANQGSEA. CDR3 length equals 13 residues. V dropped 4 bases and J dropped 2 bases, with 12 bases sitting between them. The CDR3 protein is CSVGGGGPYEQYF. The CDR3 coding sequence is TGCAGCGTTGGCGGTGGAGGGCCCTACGAGCAGTACTTC.

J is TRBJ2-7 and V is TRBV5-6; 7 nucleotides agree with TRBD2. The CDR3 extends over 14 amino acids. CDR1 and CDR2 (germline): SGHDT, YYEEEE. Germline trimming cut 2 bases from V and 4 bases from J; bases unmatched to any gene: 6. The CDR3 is CASSFRREMYEQYF. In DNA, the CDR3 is TGTGCCAGCAGCTTCAGGCGGGAGATGTACGAGCAGTACTTC. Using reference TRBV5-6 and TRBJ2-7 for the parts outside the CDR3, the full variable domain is DAGVTQSPTHLIKTRGQQVTLRCSPKSGHDTVSWYQQALGQGPQFIFQYYEEEERQRGNFPDRFSGHQFPNYSSELNVNALLLGDSALYLCASSFRREMYEQYFGPGTRLTVT.

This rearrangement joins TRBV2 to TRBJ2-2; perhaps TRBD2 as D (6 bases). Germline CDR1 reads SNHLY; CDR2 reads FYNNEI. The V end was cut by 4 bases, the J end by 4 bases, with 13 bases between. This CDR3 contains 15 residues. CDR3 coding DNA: TGTGCCAGCAGTGTGGCCAAAGCGGGCACCGGGGAGCTGTTTTTT. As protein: CASSVAKAGTGELFF.

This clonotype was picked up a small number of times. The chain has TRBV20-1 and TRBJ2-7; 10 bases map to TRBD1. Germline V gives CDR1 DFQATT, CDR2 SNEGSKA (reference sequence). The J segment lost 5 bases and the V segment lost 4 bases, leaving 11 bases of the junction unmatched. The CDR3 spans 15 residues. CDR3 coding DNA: TGCAGTGCTACATCCACCGGGACAGGGGTCAACGAGCAGTACTTC. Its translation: CSATSTGTGVNEQYF.

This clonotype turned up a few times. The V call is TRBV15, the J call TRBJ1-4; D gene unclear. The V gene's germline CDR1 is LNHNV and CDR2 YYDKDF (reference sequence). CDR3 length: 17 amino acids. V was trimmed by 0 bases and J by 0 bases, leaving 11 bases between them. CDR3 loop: CATSRDASMSTNEKLFF. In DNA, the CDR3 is TGTGCCACCAGCAGAGACGCCTCGATGTCAACTAATGAAAAACTGTTTTTT.

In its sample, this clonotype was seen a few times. In nucleotides, the CDR3 is TGTGCCAGCAGAAAAACGGGGACAGTGAACACTGAAGCTTTCTTT. Protein: CASRKTGTVNTEAFF. The chain uses TRBV7-9 and TRBJ1-1; 7 bases are shared with TRBD1. Germline CDR1 and CDR2: SEHNR and FQNEAQ (reference sequence). V lost 6 bases and J lost 0; bases outside the gene matches: 7. CDR3 length: 15 amino acids.

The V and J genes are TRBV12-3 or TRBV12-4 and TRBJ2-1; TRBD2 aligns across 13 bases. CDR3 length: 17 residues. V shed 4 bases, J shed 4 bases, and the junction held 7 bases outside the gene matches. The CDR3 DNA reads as TGTGCCAGCAGTTCCGGGACTAGCGGGACCTCATACAATGAGCAGTTCTTC. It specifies CASSSGTSGTSYNEQFF.

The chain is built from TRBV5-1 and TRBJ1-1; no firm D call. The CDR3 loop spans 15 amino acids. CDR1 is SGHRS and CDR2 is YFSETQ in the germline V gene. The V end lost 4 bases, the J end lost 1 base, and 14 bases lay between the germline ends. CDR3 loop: CASSLPGPANTEAFF. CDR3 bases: TGCGCCAGCAGCCTACCCGGACCGGCGAACACTGAAGCTTTCTTT.

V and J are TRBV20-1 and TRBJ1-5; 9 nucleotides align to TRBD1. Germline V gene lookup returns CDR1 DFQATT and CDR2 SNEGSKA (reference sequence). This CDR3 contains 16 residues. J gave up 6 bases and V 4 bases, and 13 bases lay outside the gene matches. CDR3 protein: CSAKRTGDKLSQPQHF. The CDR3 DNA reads TGCAGTGCTAAGAGGACAGGGGATAAGCTTAGTCAGCCCCAGCATTTT.

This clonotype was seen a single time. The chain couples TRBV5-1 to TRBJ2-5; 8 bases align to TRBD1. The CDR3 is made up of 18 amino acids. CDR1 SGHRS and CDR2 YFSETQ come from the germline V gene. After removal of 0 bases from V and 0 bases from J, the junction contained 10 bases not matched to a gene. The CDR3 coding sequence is TGCGCCAGCAGCTTGGGGACCGGGACAGGATTGTACCAAGAGACCCAGTACTTC. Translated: CASSLGTGTGLYQETQYF. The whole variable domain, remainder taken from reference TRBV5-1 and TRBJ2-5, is KAGVTQTPRYLIKTRGQQVTLSCSPISGHRSVSWYQQTPGQGLQFLFEYFSETQRNKGNFPGRFSGRQFSNSRSEMNVSTLELGDSALYLCASSLGTGTGLYQETQYFGPGTRLLVL.